The entry below gives a single T cell receptor beta chain sequence along with its context. Antigen specificity is unknown. The source of the sample is a study of cytomegalovirus exposure and HLA in healthy donors. About the study: Early release data held 80 million to 100 million unique TCRs from HLA-typed donors.

Primers for the PCR totalled 60 Vbeta and 13 Jbeta. Using immunoSEQ multiplex PCR, the repertoire was profiled, and TCRdb retains in-frame clones only, with some absent. The table includes about 150,000 clones, about 80% detected once. V was pared by 5 bases and J by 6 bases, with 13 bases of the junction left unmatched. CDR3 size: 15 residues. CDR1 and CDR2 from the germline V gene are SGHTA and FQGNSA. General study findings and limits: Previously analyzed data showed that most TCR beta V segments were productive at a frequency of about 87% or about 30%. Analysis was carried out at a later point, and it linked a missense DCLRE1C variant to TCR beta V- and J-gene trimming. Analysis performed later found over 15,000 TCR beta sequences associated with HLA alleles at 0.05 false discovery rate.

The chain has TRBV7-2 and TRBJ2-7, with 7 bases aligning to TRBD1. The specimen sequenced was PBMCs. The source is a woman aged 50 to 60 in good health and CMV-seropositive. CDR3 sequence (DNA): TGTGCCAGCAGCGCCGACCCCGGGACAGCCTCCGAGCAGTACTTC. It encodes CASSADPGTASEQYF.